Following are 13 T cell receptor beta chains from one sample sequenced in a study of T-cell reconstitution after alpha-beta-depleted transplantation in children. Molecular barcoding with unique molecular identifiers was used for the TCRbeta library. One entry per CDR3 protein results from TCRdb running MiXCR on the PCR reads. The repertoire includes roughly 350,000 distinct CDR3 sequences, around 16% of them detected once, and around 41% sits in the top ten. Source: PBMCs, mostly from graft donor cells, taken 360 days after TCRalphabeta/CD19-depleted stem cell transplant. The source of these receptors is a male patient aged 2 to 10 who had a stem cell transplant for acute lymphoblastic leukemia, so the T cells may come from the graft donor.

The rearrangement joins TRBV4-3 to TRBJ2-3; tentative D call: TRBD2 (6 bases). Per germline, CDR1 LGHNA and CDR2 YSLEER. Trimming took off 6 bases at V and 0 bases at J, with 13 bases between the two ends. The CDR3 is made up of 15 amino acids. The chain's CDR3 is CASRRGVLSTDTQYF. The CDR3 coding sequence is TGCGCCAGCAGGCGGGGTGTCCTTAGCACAGATACGCAGTATTTT.

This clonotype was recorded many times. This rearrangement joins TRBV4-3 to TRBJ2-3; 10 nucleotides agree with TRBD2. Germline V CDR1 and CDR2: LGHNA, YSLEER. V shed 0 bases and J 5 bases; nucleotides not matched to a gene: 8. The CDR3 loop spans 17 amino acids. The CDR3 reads CASSQEEGLAFRDTQYF. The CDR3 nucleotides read TGCGCCAGCAGCCAAGAGGAGGGACTAGCGTTTCGAGATACGCAGTATTTT.

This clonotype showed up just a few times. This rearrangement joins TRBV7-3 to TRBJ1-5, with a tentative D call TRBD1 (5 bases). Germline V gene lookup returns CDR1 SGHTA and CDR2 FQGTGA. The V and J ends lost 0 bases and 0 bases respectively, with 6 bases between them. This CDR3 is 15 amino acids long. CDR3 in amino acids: CASSLTGGSNQPQHF. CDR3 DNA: TGTGCCAGCAGCTTAACTGGGGGTAGCAATCAGCCCCAGCATTTT.

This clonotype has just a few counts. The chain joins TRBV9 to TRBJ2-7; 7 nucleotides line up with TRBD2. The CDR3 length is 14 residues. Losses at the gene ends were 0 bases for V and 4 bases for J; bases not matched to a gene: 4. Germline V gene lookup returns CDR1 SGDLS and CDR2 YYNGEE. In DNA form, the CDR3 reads TGTGCCAGCAGCGTAGGCGGGAGACTTTACGAGCAGTACTTC. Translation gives CASSVGGRLYEQYF.

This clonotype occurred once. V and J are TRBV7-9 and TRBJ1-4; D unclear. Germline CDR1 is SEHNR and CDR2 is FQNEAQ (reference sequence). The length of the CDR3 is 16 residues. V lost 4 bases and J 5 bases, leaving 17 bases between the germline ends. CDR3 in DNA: TGTGCCAGCAGCTCCGCCCCGTTTGTGGGGAATGAAAAACTGTTTTTT. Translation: CASSSAPFVGNEKLFF. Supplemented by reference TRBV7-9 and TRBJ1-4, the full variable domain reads DTGVSQNPRHKITKRGQNVTFRCDPISEHNRLYWYRQTLGQGPEFLTYFQNEAQLEKSRLLSDRFSAERPKGSFSTLEIQRTEQGDSAMYLCASSSAPFVGNEKLFFGSGTQLSVL.

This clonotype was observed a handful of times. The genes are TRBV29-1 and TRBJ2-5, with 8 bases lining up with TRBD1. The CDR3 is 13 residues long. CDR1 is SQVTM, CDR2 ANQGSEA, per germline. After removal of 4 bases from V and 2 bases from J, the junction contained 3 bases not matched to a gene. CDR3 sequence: CSVVGQGQETQYF. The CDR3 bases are TGCAGCGTTGTAGGACAGGGTCAAGAGACCCAGTACTTC.

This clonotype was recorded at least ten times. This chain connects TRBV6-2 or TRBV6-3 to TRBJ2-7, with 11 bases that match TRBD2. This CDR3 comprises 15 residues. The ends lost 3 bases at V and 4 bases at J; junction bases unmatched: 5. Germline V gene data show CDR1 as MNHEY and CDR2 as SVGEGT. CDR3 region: CASSYPGTSGYEQYF. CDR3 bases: TGTGCCAGCAGTTATCCCGGGACTAGCGGATACGAGCAGTACTTC.

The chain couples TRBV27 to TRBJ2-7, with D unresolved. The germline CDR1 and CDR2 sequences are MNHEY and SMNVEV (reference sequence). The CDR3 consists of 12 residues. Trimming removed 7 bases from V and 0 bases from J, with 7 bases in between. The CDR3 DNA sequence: TGTGCCAGCACCTTCCGCTCCTACGAGCAGTACTTC. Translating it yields CASTFRSYEQYF.

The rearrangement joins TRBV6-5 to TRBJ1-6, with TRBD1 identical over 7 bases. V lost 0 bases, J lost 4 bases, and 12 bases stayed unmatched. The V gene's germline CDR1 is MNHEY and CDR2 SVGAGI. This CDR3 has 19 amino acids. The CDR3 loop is CASSYSRQGGNFYNSPLHF. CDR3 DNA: TGTGCCAGCAGTTACTCCCGACAGGGAGGGAACTTTTATAATTCACCCCTCCACTTT.

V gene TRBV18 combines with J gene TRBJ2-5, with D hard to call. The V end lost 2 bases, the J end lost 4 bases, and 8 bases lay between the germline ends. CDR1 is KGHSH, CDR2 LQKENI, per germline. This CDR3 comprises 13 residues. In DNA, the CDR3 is TGTGCCAGCTCACCATTGGCTGGAGAGACCCAGTACTTC. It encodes CASSPLAGETQYF.

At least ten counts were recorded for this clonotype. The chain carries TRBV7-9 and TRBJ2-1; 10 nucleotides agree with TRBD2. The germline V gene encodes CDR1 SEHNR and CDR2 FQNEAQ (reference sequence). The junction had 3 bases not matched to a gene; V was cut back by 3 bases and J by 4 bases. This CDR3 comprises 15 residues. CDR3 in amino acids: CASSFGLADYNEQFF. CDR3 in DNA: TGTGCCAGCAGCTTCGGACTAGCGGATTACAATGAGCAGTTCTTC. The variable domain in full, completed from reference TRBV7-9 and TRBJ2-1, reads DTGVSQNPRHKITKRGQNVTFRCDPISEHNRLYWYRQTLGQGPEFLTYFQNEAQLEKSRLLSDRFSAERPKGSFSTLEIQRTEQGDSAMYLCASSFGLADYNEQFFGPGTRLTVL.

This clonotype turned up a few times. This CDR3 is CATSAEGRNEQFF. In DNA, the CDR3 is TGTGCCACCAGTGCTGAAGGACGTAATGAGCAGTTCTTC. The chain combines TRBV24-1 with TRBJ2-1; D is unclear. Germline CDR1 reads KGHDR; CDR2 reads SFDVKD. The CDR3 contains 13 residues. Trimming cost V 5 bases and J 7 bases, with 11 bases left between them.

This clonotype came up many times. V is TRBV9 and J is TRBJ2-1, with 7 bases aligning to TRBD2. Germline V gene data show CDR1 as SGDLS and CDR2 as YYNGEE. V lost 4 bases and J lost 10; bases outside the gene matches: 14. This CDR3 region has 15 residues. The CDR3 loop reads CASSSRRGLSPEQFF. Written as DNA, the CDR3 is TGTGCCAGCAGCTCCCGTAGGGGACTATCACCCGAGCAGTTCTTC.